Following are 3 T cell receptor beta chains from one sample sequenced in a study of human T cells and chemical hapten exposure. Individual cDNA molecules had unique molecular identifiers attached to them by the library. TCRdb recomputed calls from the reads with MiXCR, one row per CDR3 protein. There are 95,000 to 150,000 distinct CDR3 sequences in the sample; more than 8.5% occur only once, and around 1.4% lies in the top ten. Total RNA was extracted from unfractionated whole blood. The sample consisted of whole blood. The receptors derive from a human donor in good health. Some clones in this sample may be carry-over from other donors' samples.

This clonotype was recorded a few times. CDR3 amino acids: CASSQDRGTTSEQYF. For the CDR3, the DNA is TGCGCCAGCAGCCAAGATCGAGGGACTACAAGCGAGCAGTACTTC. The chain links TRBV4-3 to TRBJ2-7, with 7 nucleotides matching TRBD2. Germline loops: CDR1 LGHNA, CDR2 YSLEER. This CDR3 contains 15 residues. Germline trimming cut 0 bases from V and 6 bases from J; bases unmatched to any gene: 8.

The chain combines TRBV12-3 or TRBV12-4 with TRBJ1-1; 8 bases are a match to TRBD1. With 4 bases clipped from V and 3 bases from J, the junction kept 7 bases outside the gene matches. The CDR3 totals 15 residues. The CDR3 is CASSYYQDRDTEAFF. CDR3 DNA: TGTGCCAGCAGTTATTACCAGGACAGGGACACTGAAGCTTTCTTT.

In its sample, this clonotype was seen many times. This chain uses TRBV7-8 with TRBJ2-1; maybe TRBD1 (6 bases). The V and J ends lost 4 bases and 5 bases respectively, with 18 bases between them. The CDR3 runs 16 residues. Germline CDR1 reads SGHVS; CDR2 reads FQNEAQ. The CDR3 region is CASSSPGQRRNNEQFF. The CDR3 DNA reads TGTGCCAGCAGCTCGCCTGGACAGAGAAGAAACAATGAGCAGTTCTTC.